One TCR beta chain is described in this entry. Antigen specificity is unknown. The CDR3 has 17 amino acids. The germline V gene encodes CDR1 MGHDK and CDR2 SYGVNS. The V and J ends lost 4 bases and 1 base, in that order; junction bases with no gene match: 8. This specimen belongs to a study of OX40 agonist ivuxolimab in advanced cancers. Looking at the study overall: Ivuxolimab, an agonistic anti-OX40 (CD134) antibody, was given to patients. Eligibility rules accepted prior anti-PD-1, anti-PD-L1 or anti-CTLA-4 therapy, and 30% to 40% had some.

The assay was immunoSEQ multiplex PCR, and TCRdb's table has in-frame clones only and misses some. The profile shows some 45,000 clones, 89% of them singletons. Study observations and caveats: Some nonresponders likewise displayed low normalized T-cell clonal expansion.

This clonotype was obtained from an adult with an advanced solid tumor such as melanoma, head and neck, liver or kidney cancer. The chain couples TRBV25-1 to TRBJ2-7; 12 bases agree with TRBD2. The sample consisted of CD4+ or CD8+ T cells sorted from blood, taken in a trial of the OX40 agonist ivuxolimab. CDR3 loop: CASSGRLLAGGSYEQYF. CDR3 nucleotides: TGTGCCAGCAGTGGGAGACTACTAGCGGGAGGATCCTACGAGCAGTACTTC.